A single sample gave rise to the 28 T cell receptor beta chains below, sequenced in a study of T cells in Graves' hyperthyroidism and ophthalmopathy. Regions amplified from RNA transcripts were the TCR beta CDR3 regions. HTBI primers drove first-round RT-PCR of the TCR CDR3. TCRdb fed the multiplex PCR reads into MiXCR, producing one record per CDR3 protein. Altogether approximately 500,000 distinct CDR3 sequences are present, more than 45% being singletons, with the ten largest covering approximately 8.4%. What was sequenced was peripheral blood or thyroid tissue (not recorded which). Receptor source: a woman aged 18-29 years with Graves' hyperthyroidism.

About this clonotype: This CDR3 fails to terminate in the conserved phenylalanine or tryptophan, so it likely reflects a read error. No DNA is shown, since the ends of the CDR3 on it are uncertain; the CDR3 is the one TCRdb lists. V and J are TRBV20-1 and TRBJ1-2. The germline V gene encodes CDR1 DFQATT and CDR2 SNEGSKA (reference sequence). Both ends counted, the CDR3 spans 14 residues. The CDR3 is CSARGPSVTMATQS.

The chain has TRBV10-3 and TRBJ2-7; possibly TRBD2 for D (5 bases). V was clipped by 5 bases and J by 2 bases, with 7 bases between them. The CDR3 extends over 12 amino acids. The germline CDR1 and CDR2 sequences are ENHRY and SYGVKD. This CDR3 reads CAISSGPYEQYF. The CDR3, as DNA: TGTGCCATCAGTAGCGGTCCCTACGAGCAGTACTTC.

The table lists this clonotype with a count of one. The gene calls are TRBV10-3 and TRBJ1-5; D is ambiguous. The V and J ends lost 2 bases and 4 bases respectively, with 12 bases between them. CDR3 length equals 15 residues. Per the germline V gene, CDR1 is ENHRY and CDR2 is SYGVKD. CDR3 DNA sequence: TGTGCCATCAGTGAGGGATCGGCCGTGAATCAGCCCCAGCATTTT. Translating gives CAISEGSAVNQPQHF.

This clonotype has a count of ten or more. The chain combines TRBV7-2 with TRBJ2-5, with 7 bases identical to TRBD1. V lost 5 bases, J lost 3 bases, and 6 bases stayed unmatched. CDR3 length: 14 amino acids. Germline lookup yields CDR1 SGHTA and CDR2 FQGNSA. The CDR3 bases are TGTGCCAGCAGCCTCGACAGGGAAAAAGAGACCCAGTACTTC. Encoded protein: CASSLDREKETQYF. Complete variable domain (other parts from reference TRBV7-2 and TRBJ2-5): GAGVSQSPSNKVTEKGKDVELRCDPISGHTALYWYRQSLGQGLEFLIYFQGNSAPDKSGLPSDRFSAERTGGSVSTLTIQRTQQEDSAVYLCASSLDREKETQYFGPGTRLLVL.

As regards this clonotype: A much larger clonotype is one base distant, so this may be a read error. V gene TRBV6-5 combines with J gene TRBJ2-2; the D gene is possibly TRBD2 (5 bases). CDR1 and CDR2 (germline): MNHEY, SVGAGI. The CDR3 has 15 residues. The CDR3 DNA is TGTGCCAGCGTCGGTAGAGGGATGAACACCGGGGAGCTGCTTTTT. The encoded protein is CASVGRGMNTGELLF.

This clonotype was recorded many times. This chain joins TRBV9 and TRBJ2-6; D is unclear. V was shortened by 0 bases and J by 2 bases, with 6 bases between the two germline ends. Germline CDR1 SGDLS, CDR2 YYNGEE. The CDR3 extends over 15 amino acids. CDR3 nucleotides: TGTGCCAGCAGCGTAGCTGGCACTGGGGCCAACGTCCTGACTTTC. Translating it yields CASSVAGTGANVLTF.

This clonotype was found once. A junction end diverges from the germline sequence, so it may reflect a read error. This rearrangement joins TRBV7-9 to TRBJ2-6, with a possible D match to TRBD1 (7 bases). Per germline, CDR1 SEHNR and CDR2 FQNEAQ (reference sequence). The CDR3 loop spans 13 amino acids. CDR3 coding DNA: TGTGCCAGCAGCTCCCGGACAGGAGGGACTGAAGCTTTC. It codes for CASSSRTGGTEAF.

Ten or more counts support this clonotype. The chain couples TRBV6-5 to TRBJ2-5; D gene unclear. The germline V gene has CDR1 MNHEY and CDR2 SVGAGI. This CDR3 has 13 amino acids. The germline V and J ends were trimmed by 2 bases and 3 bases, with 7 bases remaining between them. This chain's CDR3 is CASSYPWEETQYF. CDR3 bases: TGTGCCAGCAGTTACCCTTGGGAAGAGACCCAGTACTTC.

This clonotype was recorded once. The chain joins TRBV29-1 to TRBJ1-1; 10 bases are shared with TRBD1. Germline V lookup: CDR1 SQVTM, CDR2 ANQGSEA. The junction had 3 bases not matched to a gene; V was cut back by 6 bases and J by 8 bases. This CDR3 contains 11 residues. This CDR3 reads CSVGQGREAFF. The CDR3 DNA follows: TGCAGCGTGGGACAGGGGCGGGAAGCTTTCTTT.

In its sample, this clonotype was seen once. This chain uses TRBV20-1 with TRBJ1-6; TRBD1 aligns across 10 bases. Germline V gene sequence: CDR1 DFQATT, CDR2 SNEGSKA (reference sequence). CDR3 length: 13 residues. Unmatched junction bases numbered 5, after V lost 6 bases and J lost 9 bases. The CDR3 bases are TGCAGTGCATCGGGACAGGGGTTTTCACCCCTCCACTTT. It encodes CSASGQGFSPLHF.

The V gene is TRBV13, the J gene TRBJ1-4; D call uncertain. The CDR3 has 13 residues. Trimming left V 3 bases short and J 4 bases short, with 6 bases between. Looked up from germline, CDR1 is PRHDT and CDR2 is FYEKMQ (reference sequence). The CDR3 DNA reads TGTGCCAGCAGCTTTTACGATAATGAAAAACTGTTTTTT. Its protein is CASSFYDNEKLFF.

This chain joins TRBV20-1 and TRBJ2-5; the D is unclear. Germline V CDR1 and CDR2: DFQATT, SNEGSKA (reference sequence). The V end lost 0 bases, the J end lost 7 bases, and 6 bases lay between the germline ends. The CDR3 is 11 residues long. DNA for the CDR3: TGCAGTGCTAGAGAGTTGGGGACCCAGTACTTC. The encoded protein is CSARELGTQYF.

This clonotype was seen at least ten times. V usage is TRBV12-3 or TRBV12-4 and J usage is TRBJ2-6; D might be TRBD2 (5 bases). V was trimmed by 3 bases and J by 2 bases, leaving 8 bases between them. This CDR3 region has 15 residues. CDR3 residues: CASSLVGAGANVLTF. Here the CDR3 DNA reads TGTGCCAGCAGTTTGGTCGGGGCTGGGGCCAACGTCCTGACTTTC.

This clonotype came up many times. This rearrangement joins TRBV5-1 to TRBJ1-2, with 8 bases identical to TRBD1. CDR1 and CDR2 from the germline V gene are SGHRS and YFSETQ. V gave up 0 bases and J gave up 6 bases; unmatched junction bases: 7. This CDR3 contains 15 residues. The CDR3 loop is CASSLAPWTGNGYTF. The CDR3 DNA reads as TGCGCCAGCAGCTTGGCTCCTTGGACAGGGAATGGCTACACCTTC.

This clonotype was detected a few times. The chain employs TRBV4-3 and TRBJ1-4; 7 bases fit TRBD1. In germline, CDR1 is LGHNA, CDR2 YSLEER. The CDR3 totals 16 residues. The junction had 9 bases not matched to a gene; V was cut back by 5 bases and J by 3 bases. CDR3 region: CASSTRQGAANEKLFF. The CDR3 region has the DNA TGCGCCAGCAGCACCCGACAGGGCGCGGCTAATGAAAAACTGTTTTTT.

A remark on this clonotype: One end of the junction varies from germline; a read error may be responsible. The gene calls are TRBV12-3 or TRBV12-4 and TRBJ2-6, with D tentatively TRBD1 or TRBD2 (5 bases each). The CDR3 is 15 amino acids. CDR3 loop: CAGSSDRTGASVLTF. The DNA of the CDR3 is TGTGCCGGCAGTTCCGACCGTACCGGGGCCAGCGTCCTGACTTTC.

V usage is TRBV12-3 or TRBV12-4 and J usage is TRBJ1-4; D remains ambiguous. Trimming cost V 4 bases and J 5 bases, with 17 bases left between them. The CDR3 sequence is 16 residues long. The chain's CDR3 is CASSSRGSPVNEKLFF. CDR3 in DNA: TGTGCCAGCAGTTCCCGTGGGAGCCCCGTCAATGAAAAACTGTTTTTT.

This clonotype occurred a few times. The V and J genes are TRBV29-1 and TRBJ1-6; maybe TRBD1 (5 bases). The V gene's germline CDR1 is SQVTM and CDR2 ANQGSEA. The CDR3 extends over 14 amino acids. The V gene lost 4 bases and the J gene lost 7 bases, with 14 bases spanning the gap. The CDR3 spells CSVASGVGNSPLHF. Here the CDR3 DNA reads TGCAGCGTTGCGTCGGGGGTCGGGAATTCACCCCTCCACTTT. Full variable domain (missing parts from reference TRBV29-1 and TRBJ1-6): SAVISQKPSRDICQRGTSLTIQCQVDSQVTMMFWYRQQPGQSLTLIATANQGSEATYESGFVIDKFPISRPNLTFSTLTVSNMSPEDSSIYLCSVASGVGNSPLHFGNGTRLTVT.

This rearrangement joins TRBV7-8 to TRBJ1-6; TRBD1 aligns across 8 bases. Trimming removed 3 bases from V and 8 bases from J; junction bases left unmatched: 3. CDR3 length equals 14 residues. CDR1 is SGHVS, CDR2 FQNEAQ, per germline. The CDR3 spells CASSFAGGDSPLHF. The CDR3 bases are TGTGCCAGCAGCTTTGCAGGGGGCGATTCACCCCTCCACTTT.

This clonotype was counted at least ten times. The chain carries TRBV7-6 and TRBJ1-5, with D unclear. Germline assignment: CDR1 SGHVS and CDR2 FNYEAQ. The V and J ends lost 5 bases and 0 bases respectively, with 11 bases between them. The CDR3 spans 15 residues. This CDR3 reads CASSPGHYSNQPQHF. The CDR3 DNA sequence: TGTGCCAGCAGCCCGGGTCACTATAGCAATCAGCCCCAGCATTTT. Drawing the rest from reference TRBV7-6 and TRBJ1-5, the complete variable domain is GAGVSQSPRYKVTKRGQDVALRCDPISGHVSLYWYRQALGQGPEFLTYFNYEAQQDKSGLPNDRFSAERPEGSISTLTIQRTEQRDSAMYRCASSPGHYSNQPQHFGDGTRLSIL.

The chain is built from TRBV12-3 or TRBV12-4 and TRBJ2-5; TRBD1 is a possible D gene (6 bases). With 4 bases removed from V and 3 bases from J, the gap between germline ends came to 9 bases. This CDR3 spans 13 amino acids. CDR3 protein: CASSSTGEETQYF. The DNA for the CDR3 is TGTGCCAGCAGTTCGACAGGAGAAGAGACCCAGTACTTC.

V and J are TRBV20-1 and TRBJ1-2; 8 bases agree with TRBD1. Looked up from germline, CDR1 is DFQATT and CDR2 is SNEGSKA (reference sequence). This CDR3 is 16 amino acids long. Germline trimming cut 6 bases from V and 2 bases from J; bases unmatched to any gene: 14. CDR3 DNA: TGCAGTGCCAGCACCTCCTGGACAGGGATAAACTATGGCTACACCTTC. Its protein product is CSASTSWTGINYGYTF.

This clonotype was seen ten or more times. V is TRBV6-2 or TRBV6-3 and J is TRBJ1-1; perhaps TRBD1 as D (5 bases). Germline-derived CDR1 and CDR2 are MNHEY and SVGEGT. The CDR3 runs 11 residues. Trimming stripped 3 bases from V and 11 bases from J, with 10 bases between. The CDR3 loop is CASSYGGGAFF. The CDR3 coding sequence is TGTGCCAGCAGTTATGGGGGAGGCGCTTTCTTT.

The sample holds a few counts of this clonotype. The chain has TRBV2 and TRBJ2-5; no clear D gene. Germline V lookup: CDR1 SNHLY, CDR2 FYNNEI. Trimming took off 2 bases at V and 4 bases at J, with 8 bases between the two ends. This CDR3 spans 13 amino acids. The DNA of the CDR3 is TGTGCCAGCAGTGAATGGGGATTAGAGACCCAGTACTTC. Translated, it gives CASSEWGLETQYF.

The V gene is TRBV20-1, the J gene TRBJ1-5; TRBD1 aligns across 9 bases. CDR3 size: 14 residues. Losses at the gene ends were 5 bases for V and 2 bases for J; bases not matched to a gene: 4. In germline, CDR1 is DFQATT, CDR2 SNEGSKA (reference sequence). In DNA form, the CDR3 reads TGCAGTGCTGCGGACAGGGGTGGCAATCAGCCCCAGCATTTT. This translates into CSAADRGGNQPQHF.

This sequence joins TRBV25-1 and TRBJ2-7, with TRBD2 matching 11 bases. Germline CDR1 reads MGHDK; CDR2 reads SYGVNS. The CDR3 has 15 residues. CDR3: CARVIPGLADYEQYF. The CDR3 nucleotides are TGTGCTAGAGTCATCCCGGGACTAGCGGACTACGAGCAGTACTTC.

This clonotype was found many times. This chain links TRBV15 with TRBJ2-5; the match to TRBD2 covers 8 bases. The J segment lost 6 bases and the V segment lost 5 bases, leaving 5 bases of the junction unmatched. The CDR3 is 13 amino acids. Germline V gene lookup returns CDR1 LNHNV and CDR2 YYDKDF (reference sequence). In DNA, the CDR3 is TGTGCCACCAGCGACAGCGGGGGCCAGACCCAGTACTTC. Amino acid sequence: CATSDSGGQTQYF.

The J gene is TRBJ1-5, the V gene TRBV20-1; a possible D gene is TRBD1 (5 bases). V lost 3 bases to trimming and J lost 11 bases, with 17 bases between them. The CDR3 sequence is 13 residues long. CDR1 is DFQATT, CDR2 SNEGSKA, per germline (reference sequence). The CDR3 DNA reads TGCAGTGCTAGCTCCGGGGGAGTGTTGGCCCAGCATTTT. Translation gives CSASSGGVLAQHF.